This record looks at one T cell receptor (beta chain) sequence and its context. The data derive from a study of blood T cell repertoires in COVID-19. In the study overall: The samples span acute and convalescent COVID-19 from the United States, Italy and Spain. Nucleic acid was either cDNA or gDNA, and it came from T cells, B-cell-depleted T cells, or PBMCs.

The Seattle patients, enrolled during active infection, were followed longitudinally. Original methodology: Amplification with reference gene primers provided the estimates of nucleated cell counts. Produced via immunoSEQ multiplex PCR; TCRdb's table is partial and in-frame only. The DNA gave D and trimming, while V, J and clone size come from that table. The sample consists of 200,000 to 250,000 clones, about 88% of them appearing once. CDR1 and CDR2 (germline): KGHDR, SFDVKD. There are 14 residues in the CDR3. V lost 2 bases and J 3 bases, leaving 10 bases between the germline ends. The sample was peripheral blood. This TCR derives from a woman in her 50s with COVID-19, enrolled during active disease. V usage is TRBV24-1 and J usage is TRBJ2-7, with D possibly being TRBD1 (6 bases). The CDR3 DNA reads TGTGCCACCAGTGATTCCGGGACACACTACGAGCAGTACTTC. This gives the protein CATSDSGTHYEQYF.